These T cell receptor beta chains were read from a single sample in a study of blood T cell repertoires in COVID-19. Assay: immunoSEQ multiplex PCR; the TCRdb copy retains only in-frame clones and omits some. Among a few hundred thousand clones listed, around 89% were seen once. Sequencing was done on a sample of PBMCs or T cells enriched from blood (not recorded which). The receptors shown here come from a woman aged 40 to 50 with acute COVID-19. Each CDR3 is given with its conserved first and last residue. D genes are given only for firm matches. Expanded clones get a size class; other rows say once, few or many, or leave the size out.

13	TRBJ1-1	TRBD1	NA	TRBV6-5	CASSYQDRGGAFF	TGTGCCAGCAGTTACCAGGACAGGGGAGGGGCTTTCTTT
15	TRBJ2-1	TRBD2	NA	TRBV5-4	CASSITSGGNNEQFF	TGTGCCAGCAGTATAACTAGCGGGGGAAACAATGAGCAGTTCTTC
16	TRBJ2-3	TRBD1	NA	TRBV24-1	CATSDSPGQGTDTQYF	TGTGCCACCAGTGACTCCCCGGGACAGGGGACAGATACGCAGTATTTT
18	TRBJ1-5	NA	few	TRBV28	CASSSRRTGGKVNQPQHF	TGTGCCAGCAGTTCCCGCCGGACCGGAGGTAAGGTGAATCAGCCCCAGCATTTT
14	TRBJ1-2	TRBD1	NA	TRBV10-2	CASSPTGDVLDRTF	TGCGCCAGCAGCCCGACAGGGGATGTTTTGGATAGGACCTTC
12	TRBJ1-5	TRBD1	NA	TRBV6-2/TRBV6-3	CASSYWTGRQHF	TGTGCCAGCAGTTACTGGACAGGCCGCCAGCATTTT
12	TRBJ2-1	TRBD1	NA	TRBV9	CASSVADREQFF	TGTGCCAGCAGCGTAGCGGACAGGGAGCAGTTCTTC
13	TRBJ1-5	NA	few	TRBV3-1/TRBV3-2	CASSHRSNQPQHF	TGTGCCAGCAGCCACAGGAGCAATCAGCCCCAGCATTTT
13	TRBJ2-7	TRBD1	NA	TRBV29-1	CSGARDRTGEQYF	TGCAGCGGTGCCCGGGACAGAACGGGGGAGCAGTACTTC
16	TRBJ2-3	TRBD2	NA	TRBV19	CASGKQTSGRGDTQYF	TGTGCCAGCGGAAAACAAACTAGCGGGAGGGGAGATACGCAGTATTTT
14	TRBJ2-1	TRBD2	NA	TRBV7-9	CASSVTSGDNEQFF	TGTGCCAGCAGCGTGACTAGCGGAGACAATGAGCAGTTCTTC
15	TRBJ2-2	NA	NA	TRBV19	CASSTPRGGLGELFF	TGTGCCAGTAGTACCCCCCGGGGTGGACTCGGGGAGCTGTTTTTT
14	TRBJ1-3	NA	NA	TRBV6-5	CASSSRVSGNTIYF	TGTGCCAGCAGTTCTAGAGTCTCTGGAAACACCATATATTTT
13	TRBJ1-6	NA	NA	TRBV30	CAWSETGYSPLHF	TGTGCCTGGAGTGAAACAGGTTATTCACCCCTCCACTTT
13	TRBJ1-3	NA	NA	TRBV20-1	CSASYREGNTIYF	TGCAGTGCTAGTTACAGGGAGGGAAACACCATATATTTT
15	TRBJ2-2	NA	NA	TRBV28	CASSFATTYTGELFF	TGTGCCAGCAGTTTCGCGACTACCTACACCGGGGAGCTGTTTTTT
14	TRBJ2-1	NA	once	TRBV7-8	CASSLLSSYNEQFF	TGTGCCAGCAGCTTGTTGAGCTCCTACAATGAGCAGTTCTTC